The present entry profiles one T cell receptor (beta chain) with its context. Other nucleotide sequences from this sample produce the same CDR3. The germline gives CDR1 KGHSH, CDR2 LQKENI. The ends were cut back, 3 bases at V and 3 bases at J, with 12 bases in the middle. This CDR3 is built from 14 residues. This sample is part of a study of shared clonotypes between healthy human individuals. Repertoires were generated with immunoSEQ multiplex PCR, while TCRdb's copy carries only in-frame clones and drops some. The repertoire includes millions of clones, roughly nine tenths of them detected once, and around 0.15% sits in the top ten.

The chain couples TRBV18 to TRBJ2-7; D unclear. Sequencing was performed on naive CD4+ T cells sorted from blood. Subset in this sample: CD45RA+ positively selected. The clonotype originates from a man in his late teens or twenties in good health. CDR3 DNA sequence: TGTGCCAGCTCACCCCCGGCCCGAAGCTACGAGCAGTACTTC. This translates into CASSPPARSYEQYF. Filled out from reference TRBV18 and TRBJ2-7, the complete variable domain reads NAGVMQNPRHLVRRRGQEARLRCSPMKGHSHVYWYRQLPEEGLKFMVYLQKENIIDESGMPKERFSAEFPKEGPSILRIQQVVRGDSAAYFCASSPPARSYEQYFGPGTRLTVT.